These 11 T cell receptor beta chains were all obtained from the same sample, sequenced in a study of OX40 agonist ivuxolimab in advanced cancers. Data came from immunoSEQ multiplex PCR; TCRdb stores just in-frame clones and leaves some out. The sample lists about 50,000 clones, around 77% seen once, with 2% to 3% in the top ten. The specimen was CD4+ or CD8+ T cells sorted from blood, collected in a trial of the OX40 agonist ivuxolimab. The receptors derive from an adult with an advanced solid tumor such as melanoma, head and neck, liver or kidney cancer.

This clone was detected only a few times. This chain links TRBV6-5 with TRBJ1-3; D unclear. With 1 base removed from V and 8 bases from J, the gap between germline ends came to 3 bases. Germline V gene lookup returns CDR1 MNHEY and CDR2 SVGAGI. This CDR3 contains 11 residues. The CDR3 spells CASSYFDTIYF. Written as DNA, the CDR3 is TGTGCCAGCAGTTACTTTGACACCATATATTTT.

The CDR3 region is CASSLSGGDNYGYTF. The CDR3 coding sequence is TGTGCCAGCAGTTTATCAGGGGGGGATAACTATGGCTACACCTTC. This sequence joins TRBV27 and TRBJ1-2; TRBD1 might be the D (6 bases). Germline CDR1 is MNHEY and CDR2 is SMNVEV (reference sequence). Between the trimmed V and J ends, which lost 0 bases and 1 base, there was a span of 9 bases. CDR3 length: 15 residues.

The chain recombines TRBV7-2 with TRBJ1-2; D may be TRBD1 (6 bases). The germline CDR1 and CDR2 sequences are SGHTA and FQGNSA. V was pared by 1 base and J by 8 bases, with 23 bases between. The CDR3 length is 17 residues. In nucleotides, the CDR3 is TGTGCCAGCAGCTTAGGGTTCCCCCCAGACAGGCGCGAGGGCTACACCTTC. It is translated as CASSLGFPPDRREGYTF.

J is TRBJ2-1 and V is TRBV6-5, with D possibly TRBD2 on 6 matching bases. Per the germline V gene, CDR1 is MNHEY and CDR2 is SVGAGI. The CDR3 has 12 residues. V was cut by 7 bases and J by 9 bases, with 13 bases left in between. CDR3 in amino acids: CASTERAGEQFF. The CDR3 DNA sequence: TGTGCCAGCACTGAGCGGGCTGGTGAGCAGTTCTTC.

About this clone itself: The junction departs from germline at one end; a sequencing error may be responsible. The CDR3 here is CAIREYSSSYNSPLHF. The CDR3 bases are TGTGCCATCAGAGAGTACTCGAGCTCCTATAATTCACCCCTCCACTTT. The chain carries TRBV10-3 and TRBJ1-6; D gene ambiguous. Germline V gene lookup returns CDR1 ENHRY and CDR2 SYGVKD. The CDR3 contains 16 residues.

The chain has TRBV6-1 and TRBJ1-1, with D possibly being TRBD1 (6 bases). V lost 1 base and J 2 bases, leaving 11 bases between the germline ends. From germline, CDR1 is MNHNS and CDR2 SASEGT. The length of the CDR3 is 15 residues. In DNA, the CDR3 is TGTGCCAGCAGTGAAGTCGCCAGGGGAAACACTGAAGCTTTCTTT. Translation gives CASSEVARGNTEAFF.

This clone was recorded once. The chain links TRBV19 to TRBJ2-7, with D possibly TRBD1 on 6 matching bases. Germline V CDR1 and CDR2: LNHDA, SQIVND (reference sequence). Trimming removed 4 bases from V and 1 base from J, with 20 bases in between. This CDR3 is 17 amino acids long. The CDR3 protein is CASSRRDSGERSYEQYF. The DNA for the CDR3 is TGTGCCAGTAGTAGACGAGACTCAGGGGAAAGATCCTACGAGCAGTACTTC.

The J gene is TRBJ2-3, the V gene TRBV2; the match to TRBD2 covers 13 bases. CDR1 SNHLY and CDR2 FYNNEI come from the germline V gene. The junction had 7 bases not matched to a gene; V was cut back by 9 bases and J by 1 base. This CDR3 is 16 amino acids long. As DNA, the CDR3 is TGTGCCAGTACTAGCGGGAGGGGTATCCGCACAGATACGCAGTATTTT. Amino acid sequence: CASTSGRGIRTDTQYF. The variable domain in full, with the rest retrieved from reference TRBV2 and TRBJ2-3, is EPEVTQTPSHQVTQMGQEVILRCVPISNHLYFYWYRQILGQKVEFLVSFYNNEISEKSEIFDDQFSVERPDGSNFTLKIRSTKLEDSAMYFCASTSGRGIRTDTQYFGPGTRLTVL.

The chain recombines TRBV11-3 with TRBJ2-3; TRBD1 might be the D (6 bases). Trimming took off 2 bases at V and 5 bases at J, with 14 bases between the two ends. CDR3 length: 15 residues. Germline-derived CDR1 and CDR2 are SGHNT and YENEEA. The CDR3 DNA sequence: TGTGCCAGCAGCTTAAACCCGACGACAGGAGATACGCAGTATTTT. Its translation: CASSLNPTTGDTQYF. Full variable domain (rest looked up from reference TRBV11-3 and TRBJ2-3): EAGVVQSPRYKIIEKKQPVAFWCNPISGHNTLYWYLQNLGQGPELLIRYENEEAVDDSQLPKDRFSAERLKGVDSTLKIQPAELGDSAVYLCASSLNPTTGDTQYFGPGTRLTVL.

The chain couples TRBV6-1 to TRBJ2-2; the match to TRBD2 covers 8 bases. The CDR3 runs to 17 residues. CDR1 MNHNS and CDR2 SASEGT come from the germline V gene. V shed 3 bases and J 1 base; nucleotides not matched to a gene: 7. The CDR3 nucleotides are TGTGCCAGCAGTGAGCCCAACCTAGCGGGGAACACCGGGGAGCTGTTTTTT. Its translation is CASSEPNLAGNTGELFF.

This clone was detected only once. The CDR3 coding sequence is TGTGCCAGCTCACCGCGTGTCTCTCCCCGGGCCGGGGAGCTGTTTTTT. Protein: CASSPRVSPRAGELFF. V is TRBV18 and J is TRBJ2-2; D gene unclear. The germline gives CDR1 KGHSH, CDR2 LQKENI. CDR3 size: 16 residues. V was cut by 3 bases and J by 6 bases, with 17 bases left in between.